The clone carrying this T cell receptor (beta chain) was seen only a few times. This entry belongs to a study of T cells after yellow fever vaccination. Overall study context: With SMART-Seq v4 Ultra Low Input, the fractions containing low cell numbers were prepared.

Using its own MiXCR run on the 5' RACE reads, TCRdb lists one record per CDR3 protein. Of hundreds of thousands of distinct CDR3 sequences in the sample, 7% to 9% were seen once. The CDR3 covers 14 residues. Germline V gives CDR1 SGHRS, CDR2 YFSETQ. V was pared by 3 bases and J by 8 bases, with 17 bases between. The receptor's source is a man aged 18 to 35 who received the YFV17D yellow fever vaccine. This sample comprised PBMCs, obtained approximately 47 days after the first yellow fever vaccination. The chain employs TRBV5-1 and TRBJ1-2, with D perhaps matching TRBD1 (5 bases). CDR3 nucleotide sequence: TGCGCCAGCAGCTCGAAGACGACCAGGGAGGGCTACACCTTC. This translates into CASSSKTTREGYTF.